This T cell receptor (beta chain) was captured in a study of CXCR3-negative and CXCR3-positive naive CD8 T cells. Study outcomes and limitations: The study found more hydrophobic TRB CDR3s in CXCR3-positive naive cells than in CXCR3-negative naive cells.

In regard to this clonotype: Its antigen is unidentified.

The libraries of TRB cDNA were prepared using 5' RACE with UMI labels. TCRdb reprocessed the 5' RACE reads and reports one entry per CDR3 protein, with no DNA. This listing includes some 130,000 distinct CDR3 sequences. This CDR3 has 13 residues. Germline V gives CDR1 MNHEY, CDR2 SVGAGI. The clonotype comes from a human donor in good health. Some clones in this sample may be carry-over from other donors' samples. The chain employs TRBV6-5 and TRBJ2-1; TCRdb selects TRBD2, and the lack of DNA leaves this call unchecked. The sequenced material came from naive CXCR3- CD8+ T cells from blood. Subset noted: CD45RO-CCR7+CD27+CD95- naive CD8+ T cells lacking CXCR3 (TNR3-). CDR3 protein: CASTSPVDNEQFF.